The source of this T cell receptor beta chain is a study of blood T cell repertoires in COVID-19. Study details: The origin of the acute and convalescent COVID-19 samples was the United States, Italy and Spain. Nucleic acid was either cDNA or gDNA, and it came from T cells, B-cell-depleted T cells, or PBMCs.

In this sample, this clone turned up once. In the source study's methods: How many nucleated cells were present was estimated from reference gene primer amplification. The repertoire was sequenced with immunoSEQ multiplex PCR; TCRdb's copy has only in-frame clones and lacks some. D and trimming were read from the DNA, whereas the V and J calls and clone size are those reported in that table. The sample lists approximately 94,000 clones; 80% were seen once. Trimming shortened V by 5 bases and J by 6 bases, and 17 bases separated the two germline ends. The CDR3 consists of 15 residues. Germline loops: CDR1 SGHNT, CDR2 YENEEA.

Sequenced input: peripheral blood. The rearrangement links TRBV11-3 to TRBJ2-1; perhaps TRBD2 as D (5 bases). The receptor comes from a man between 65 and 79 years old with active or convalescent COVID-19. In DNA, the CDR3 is TGTGCCAGCAGCGTAAACGGGAAGAGGGTCAATGAGCAGTTCTTC. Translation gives CASSVNGKRVNEQFF.